The clone carrying this T cell receptor (beta chain) was counted only a few times. The entry originates in a study of T cell responses to AZD1222 COVID-19 vaccine. V lost 0 bases and J 3 bases, leaving 5 bases between the germline ends. Germline V lookup: CDR1 SGHTA, CDR2 FQGTGA. This CDR3 contains 13 residues. The protocol was immunoSEQ multiplex PCR, while the TCRdb copy is restricted to in-frame clones and leaves out a portion. The sample records 98,000 or so clones, 86% being singletons. This clonotype originated in an adult who received the MenACWY meningococcal vaccine as a control. The input for sequencing was peripheral blood, taken 28 days after the second dose of the MenACWY control vaccine. The genes are TRBV7-3 and TRBJ2-5; a weak D match, TRBD1 (5 bases). The CDR3 here is CASSLTGEETQYF. CDR3 DNA sequence: TGTGCCAGCAGCTTAACAGGGGAAGAGACCCAGTACTTC. Based on the CDR3 plus reference TRBV7-3 and TRBJ2-5, the full variable domain is GAGVSQTPSNKVTEKGKYVELRCDPISGHTALYWYRQSLGQGPEFLIYFQGTGAADDSGLPNDRFFAVRPEGSVSTLKIQRTERGDSAVYLCASSLTGEETQYFGPGTRLLVL.